This is a list of T cell receptor beta chains from one sample in a study of shared clonotypes between healthy human individuals. Assay: immunoSEQ multiplex PCR; the TCRdb copy retains only in-frame clones and omits some. The data show approximately 1,500,000 clones, about 98% seen once. Sequences were obtained from naive CD4+ T cells sorted from blood. The receptors here all came from a man aged 25-40 years in good health. The CDR3 runs from the conserved cysteine through the conserved F or W.

v_call cdr3_aa
TRBV27 CASSFFADTNTGELFF
TRBV9 CASSVAAGWNYNEQFF
TRBV6-1 CASSEMFGSGNTIYF
TRBV11-1 CASSLEDRDWNEAFF
TRBV6-4 CASSTPRGKWSNQPQHF
TRBV11-1 CASSLGAGLAFIDNEQFF
TRBV7-6 CASSLSGLAGNNEQFF
TRBV11-2 CASSLEGLAPGDTQYF
TRBV5-4 CASSHGGANVLTF
TRBV18 CASSPAGASGANVLTF
TRBV18 CASSPNSLVSTDTQYF
TRBV28 CASSLPGRSRQFF
TRBV28 CASSFGRNTEAFF
TRBV7-2 CASSPADRGDYGYTF
TRBV27 CASSFFGVGEQETQYF
TRBV18 CASSLRTGDGTEAFF
TRBV6-5 CASSYRGGDTEAFF
TRBV19 CASSVDSGNTEAFF
TRBV5-1 CASSLGVGLAGSEQYF
TRBV5-8 CASSLAGVSDNEQFF
TRBV5-1 CASSRRTGYNEQFF
TRBV6-5 CASGDGGITGELFF
TRBV6-1 CASSEPASGRYYEQYF
TRBV10-3 CAIREADTQYF
TRBV27 CASSLAPDSGSWTGELFF